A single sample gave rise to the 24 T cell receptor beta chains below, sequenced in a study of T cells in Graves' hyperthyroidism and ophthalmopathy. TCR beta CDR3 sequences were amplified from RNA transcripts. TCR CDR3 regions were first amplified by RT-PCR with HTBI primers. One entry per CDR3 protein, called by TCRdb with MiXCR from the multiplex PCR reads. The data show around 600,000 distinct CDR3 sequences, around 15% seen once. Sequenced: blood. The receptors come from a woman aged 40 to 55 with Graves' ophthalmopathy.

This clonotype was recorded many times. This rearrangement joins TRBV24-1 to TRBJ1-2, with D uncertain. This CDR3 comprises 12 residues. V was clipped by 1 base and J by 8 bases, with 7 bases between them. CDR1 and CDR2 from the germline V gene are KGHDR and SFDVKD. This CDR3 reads CATSDFSGGYTF. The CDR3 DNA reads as TGTGCCACCAGTGATTTCAGCGGGGGCTACACCTTC.

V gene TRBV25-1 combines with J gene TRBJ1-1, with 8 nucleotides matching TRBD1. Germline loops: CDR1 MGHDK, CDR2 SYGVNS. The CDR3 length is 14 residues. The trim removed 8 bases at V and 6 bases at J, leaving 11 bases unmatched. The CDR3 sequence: CASSPQGATSEAFF. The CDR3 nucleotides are TGTGCCAGCTCTCCCCAGGGGGCGACATCTGAAGCTTTCTTT.

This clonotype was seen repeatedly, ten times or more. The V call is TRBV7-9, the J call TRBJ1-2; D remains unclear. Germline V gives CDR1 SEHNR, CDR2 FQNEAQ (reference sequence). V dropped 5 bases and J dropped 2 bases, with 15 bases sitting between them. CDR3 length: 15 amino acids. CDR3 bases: TGTGCCAGCAGCCCCGTGACGACAACCAACTATGGCTACACCTTC. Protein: CASSPVTTTNYGYTF.

CDR3 bases: TGCAGTGCTAGGCCACAAAGTCACTATGGCTACACCTTC. Translating gives CSARPQSHYGYTF. The chain couples TRBV20-1 to TRBJ1-2; D uncertain. Per germline, CDR1 DFQATT and CDR2 SNEGSKA (reference sequence). The CDR3 extends over 13 amino acids. Deletions cut 3 bases from V and 3 bases from J, with 11 bases between.

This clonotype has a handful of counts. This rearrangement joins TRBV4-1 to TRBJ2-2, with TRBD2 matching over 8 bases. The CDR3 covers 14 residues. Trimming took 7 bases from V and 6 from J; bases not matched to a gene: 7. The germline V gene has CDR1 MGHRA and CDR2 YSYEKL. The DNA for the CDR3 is TGCGCCAGCACCCTCCGGGAGGGGTCCGGGGAGCTGTTTTTT. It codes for CASTLREGSGELFF.

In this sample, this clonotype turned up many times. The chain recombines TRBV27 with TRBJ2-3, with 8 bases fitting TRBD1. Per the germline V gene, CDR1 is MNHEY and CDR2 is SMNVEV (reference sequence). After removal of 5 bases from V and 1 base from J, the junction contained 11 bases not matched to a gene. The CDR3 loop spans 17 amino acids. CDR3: CASSPRQGIGGTDTQYF. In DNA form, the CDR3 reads TGTGCCAGCAGTCCACGACAGGGGATCGGGGGCACAGATACGCAGTATTTT.

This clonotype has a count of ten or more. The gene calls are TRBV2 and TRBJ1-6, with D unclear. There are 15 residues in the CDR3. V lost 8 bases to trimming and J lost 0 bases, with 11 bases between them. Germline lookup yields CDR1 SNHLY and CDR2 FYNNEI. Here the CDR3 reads CASDLSSSYNSPLHF. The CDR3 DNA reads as TGTGCCAGCGATCTGTCCAGCTCCTATAATTCACCCCTCCACTTT. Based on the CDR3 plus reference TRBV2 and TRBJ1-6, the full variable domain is EPEVTQTPSHQVTQMGQEVILRCVPISNHLYFYWYRQILGQKVEFLVSFYNNEISEKSEIFDDQFSVERPDGSNFTLKIRSTKLEDSAMYFCASDLSSSYNSPLHFGNGTRLTVT.

This CDR3 reads CASSLERGALGANVLTF. CDR3 bases: TGTGCCAGCAGCTTGGAGAGGGGGGCGCTAGGGGCCAACGTCCTGACTTTC. The V and J genes are TRBV5-8 and TRBJ2-6; D may correspond to TRBD1 or TRBD2 (6 bases each). V lost 0 bases and J 4 bases, leaving 14 bases between the germline ends. The CDR3 sequence is 17 residues long. Germline V gene data show CDR1 as SGHTS and CDR2 as YDEGEE.

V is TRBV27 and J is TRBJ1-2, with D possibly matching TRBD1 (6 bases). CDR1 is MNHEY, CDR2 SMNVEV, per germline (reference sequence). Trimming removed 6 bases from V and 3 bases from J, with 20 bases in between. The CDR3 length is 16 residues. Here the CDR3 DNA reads TGTGCCAGCAGACCAGCCGGGACAACTCCCGACTATGGCTACACCTTC. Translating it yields CASRPAGTTPDYGYTF.

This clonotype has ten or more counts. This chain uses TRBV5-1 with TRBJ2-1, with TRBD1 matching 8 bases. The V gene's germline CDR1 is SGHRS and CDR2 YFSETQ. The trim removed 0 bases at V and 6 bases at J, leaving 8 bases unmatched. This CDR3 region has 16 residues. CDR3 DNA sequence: TGCGCCAGCAGCTTGGAGGTTCGGGACAGGACCAATGAGCAGTTCTTC. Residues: CASSLEVRDRTNEQFF.

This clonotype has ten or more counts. The CDR3 reads CASSLAPGTLGTQYF. DNA for the CDR3: TGTGCCAGCAGCTTAGCCCCGGGTACCCTAGGGACCCAGTACTTC. The chain has TRBV11-2 and TRBJ2-5; no definite D call. In germline, CDR1 is SGHAT, CDR2 FQNNGV. Between the trimmed V and J ends, which lost 1 base and 7 bases, there was a span of 16 bases. The CDR3 loop spans 15 amino acids. The entire variable domain, with the rest obtained from reference TRBV11-2 and TRBJ2-5, is as follows: EAGVAQSPRYKIIEKRQSVAFWCNPISGHATLYWYQQILGQGPKLLIQFQNNGVVDDSQLPKDRFSAERLKGVDSTLKIQPAKLEDSAVYLCASSLAPGTLGTQYFGPGTRLLVL.

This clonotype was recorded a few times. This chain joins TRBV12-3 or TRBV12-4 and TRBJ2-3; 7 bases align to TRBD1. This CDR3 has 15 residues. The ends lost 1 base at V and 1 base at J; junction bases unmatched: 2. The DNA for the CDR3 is TGTGCCAGCAGTTTAGAAGGGACAGGCACAGATACGCAGTATTTT. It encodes CASSLEGTGTDTQYF.

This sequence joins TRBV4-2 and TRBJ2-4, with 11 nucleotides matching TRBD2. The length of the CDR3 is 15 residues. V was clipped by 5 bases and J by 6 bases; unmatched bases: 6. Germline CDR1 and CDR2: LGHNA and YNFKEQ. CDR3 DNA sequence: TGTGCCAGCAGCGTAGCCGGGACTAGCGGAAACATTCAGTACTTC. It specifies CASSVAGTSGNIQYF.

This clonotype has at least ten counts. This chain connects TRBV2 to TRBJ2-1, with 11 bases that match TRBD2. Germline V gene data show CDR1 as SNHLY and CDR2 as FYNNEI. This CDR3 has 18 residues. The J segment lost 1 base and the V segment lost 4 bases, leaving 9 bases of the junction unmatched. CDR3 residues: CASSGGLAGGGSYNEQFF. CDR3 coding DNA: TGTGCCAGCAGTGGAGGGCTAGCGGGAGGAGGATCCTACAATGAGCAGTTCTTC.

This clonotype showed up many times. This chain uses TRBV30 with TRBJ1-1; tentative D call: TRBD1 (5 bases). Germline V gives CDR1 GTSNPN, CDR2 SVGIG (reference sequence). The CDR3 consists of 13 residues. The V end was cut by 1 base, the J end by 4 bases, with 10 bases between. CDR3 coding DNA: TGTGCCTGGAGTGATCAGGGTCCCACTGAAGCTTTCTTT. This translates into CAWSDQGPTEAFF. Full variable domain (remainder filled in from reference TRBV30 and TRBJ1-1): SQTIHQWPATLVQPVGSPLSLECTVEGTSNPNLYWYRQAAGRGLQLLFYSVGIGQISSEVPQNLSASRPQDRQFILSSKKLLLSDSGFYLCAWSDQGPTEAFFGQGTRLTVV.

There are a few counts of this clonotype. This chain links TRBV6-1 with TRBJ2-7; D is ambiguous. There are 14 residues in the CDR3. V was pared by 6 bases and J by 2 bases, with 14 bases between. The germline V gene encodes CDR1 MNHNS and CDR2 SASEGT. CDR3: CASRGIRSPYEQYF. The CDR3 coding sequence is TGTGCCAGCAGAGGAATCAGGAGTCCCTACGAGCAGTACTTC.

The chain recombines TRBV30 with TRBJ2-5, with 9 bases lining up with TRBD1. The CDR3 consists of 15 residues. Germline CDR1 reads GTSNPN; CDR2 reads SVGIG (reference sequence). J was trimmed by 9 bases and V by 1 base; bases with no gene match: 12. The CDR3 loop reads CAWSGKTGGMEAQYF. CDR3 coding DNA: TGTGCCTGGAGTGGCAAAACAGGGGGCATGGAGGCCCAGTACTTC.

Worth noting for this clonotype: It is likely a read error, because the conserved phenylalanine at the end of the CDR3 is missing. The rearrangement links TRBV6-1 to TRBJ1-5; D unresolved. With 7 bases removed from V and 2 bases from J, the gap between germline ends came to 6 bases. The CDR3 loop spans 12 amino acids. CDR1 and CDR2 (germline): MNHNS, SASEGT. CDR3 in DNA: TGTGCCAGCAACCAGGGCAATCAGCCCCAGCATCTT. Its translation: CASNQGNQPQHL.

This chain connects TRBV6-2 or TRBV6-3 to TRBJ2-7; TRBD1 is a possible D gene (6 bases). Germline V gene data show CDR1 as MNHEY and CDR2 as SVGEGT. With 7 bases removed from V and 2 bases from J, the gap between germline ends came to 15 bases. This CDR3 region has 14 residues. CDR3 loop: CASKTLTGPYEQYF. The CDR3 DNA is TGTGCCAGCAAGACCCTGACAGGTCCCTACGAGCAGTACTTC.

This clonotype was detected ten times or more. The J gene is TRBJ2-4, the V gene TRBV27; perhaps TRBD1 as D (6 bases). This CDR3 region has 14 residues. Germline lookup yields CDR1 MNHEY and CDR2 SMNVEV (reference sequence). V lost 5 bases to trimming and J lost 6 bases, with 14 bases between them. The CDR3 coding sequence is TGTGCCAGCAGTAACCGGGACATTGGAAACATTCAGTACTTC. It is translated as CASSNRDIGNIQYF.

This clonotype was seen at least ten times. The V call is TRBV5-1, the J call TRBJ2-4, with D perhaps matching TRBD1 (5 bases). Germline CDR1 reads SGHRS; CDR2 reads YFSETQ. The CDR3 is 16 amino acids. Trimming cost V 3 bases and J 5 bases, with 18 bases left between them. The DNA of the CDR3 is TGCGCCAGCAGCTCCGGTGACGCAGAAGGGGAAAACATTCAGTACTTC. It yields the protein CASSSGDAEGENIQYF.

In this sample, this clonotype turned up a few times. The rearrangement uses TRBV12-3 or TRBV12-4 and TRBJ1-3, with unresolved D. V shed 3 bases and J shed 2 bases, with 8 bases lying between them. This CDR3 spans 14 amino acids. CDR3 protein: CASSLAGPGNTIYF. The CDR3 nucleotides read TGTGCCAGCAGTTTGGCAGGTCCTGGAAACACCATATATTTT.

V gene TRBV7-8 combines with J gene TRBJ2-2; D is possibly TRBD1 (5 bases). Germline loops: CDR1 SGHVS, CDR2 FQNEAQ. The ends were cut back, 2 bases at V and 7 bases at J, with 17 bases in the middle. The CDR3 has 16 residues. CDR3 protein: CASSLIGSGMSGELFF. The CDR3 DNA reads TGTGCCAGCAGCTTAATAGGTTCAGGGATGAGCGGGGAGCTGTTTTTT.

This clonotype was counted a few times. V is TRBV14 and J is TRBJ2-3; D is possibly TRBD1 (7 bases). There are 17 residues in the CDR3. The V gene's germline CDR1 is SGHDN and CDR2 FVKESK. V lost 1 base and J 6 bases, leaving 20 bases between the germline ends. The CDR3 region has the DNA TGTGCCAGCAGCCAAGTACGTGGAGGGACAGTTGGGGATACGCAGTATTTT. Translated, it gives CASSQVRGGTVGDTQYF.